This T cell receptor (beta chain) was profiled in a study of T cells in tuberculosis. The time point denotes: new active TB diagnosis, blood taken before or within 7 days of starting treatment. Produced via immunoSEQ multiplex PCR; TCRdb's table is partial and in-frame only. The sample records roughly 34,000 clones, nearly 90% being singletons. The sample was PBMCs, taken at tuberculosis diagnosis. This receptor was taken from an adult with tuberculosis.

The CDR3 DNA follows: TGCGCCAGCAGCCAAGAACGGGGGGGCACTGAAGCTTTCTTT. Translated: CASSQERGGTEAFF. The gene calls are TRBV4-3 and TRBJ1-1, with a possible D match to TRBD1 (5 bases). Germline lookup yields CDR1 LGHNA and CDR2 YSLEER. CDR3 length: 14 amino acids. The ends were cut back, 0 bases at V and 4 bases at J, with 9 bases in the middle.